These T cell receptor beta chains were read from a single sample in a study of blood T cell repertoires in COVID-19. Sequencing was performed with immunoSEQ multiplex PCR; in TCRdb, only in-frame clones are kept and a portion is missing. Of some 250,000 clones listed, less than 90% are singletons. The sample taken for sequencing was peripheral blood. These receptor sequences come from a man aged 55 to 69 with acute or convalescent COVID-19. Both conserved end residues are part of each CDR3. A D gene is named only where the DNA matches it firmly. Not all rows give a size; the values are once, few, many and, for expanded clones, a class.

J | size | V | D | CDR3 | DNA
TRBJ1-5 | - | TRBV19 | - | CASSIVGGRSNQPQHF | TGTGCCAGTAGTATAGTGGGGGGGAGAAGCAATCAGCCCCAGCATTTT
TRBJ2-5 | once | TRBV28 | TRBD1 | CASSPMGQGETQYF | TGTGCCAGCAGCCCCATGGGACAGGGAGAGACCCAGTACTTC
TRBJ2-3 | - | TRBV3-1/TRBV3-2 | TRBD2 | CASSLSGGGDTQYF | TGTGCCAGCAGCCTTAGCGGGGGTGGAGATACGCAGTATTTT
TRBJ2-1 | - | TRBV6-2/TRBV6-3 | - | CASSFQRISYNEQFF | TGTGCCAGCAGTTTTCAGAGGATATCCTACAATGAGCAGTTCTTC
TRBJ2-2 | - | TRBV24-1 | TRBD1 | CATSGDRNTGELFF | TGTGCCACCAGTGGGGACAGGAACACCGGGGAGCTGTTTTTT
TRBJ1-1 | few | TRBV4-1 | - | CASSQEGSNTEAFF | TGCGCCAGCAGCCAAGAAGGGAGTAACACTGAAGCTTTCTTT
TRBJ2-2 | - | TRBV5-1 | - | CASSGDFSNTGELFF | TGCGCCAGCAGCGGGGACTTTTCTAACACCGGGGAGCTGTTTTTT
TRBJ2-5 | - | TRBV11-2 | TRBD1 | CASSWGQGLLETQYF | TGTGCCAGCAGCTGGGGACAGGGCCTGTTAGAGACCCAGTACTTC
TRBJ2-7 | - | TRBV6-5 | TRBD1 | CASKTTGGSYEQYF | TGTGCCAGCAAGACGACAGGGGGTTCCTACGAGCAGTACTTC
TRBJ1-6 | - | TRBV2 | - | CASSDKEYSPLHF | TGTGCCAGCAGTGACAAGGAGTATTCACCCCTCCACTTT
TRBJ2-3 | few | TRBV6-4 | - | CASSDSGRTSTDTQYF | TGTGCCAGCAGTGACTCTGGCAGGACTAGCACAGATACGCAGTATTTT
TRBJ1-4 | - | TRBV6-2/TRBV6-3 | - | CASSYSSVPNEKLFF | TGTGCCAGCAGTTACTCGTCGGTTCCTAATGAAAAACTGTTTTTT
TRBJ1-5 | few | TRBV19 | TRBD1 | CASSSVQGLTGGNQPQHF | TGTGCCAGTAGTTCCGTTCAGGGGCTGACAGGGGGCAATCAGCCCCAGCATTTT
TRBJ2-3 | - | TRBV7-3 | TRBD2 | CASSLAGGPVGDTQYF | TGTGCCAGCAGCTTAGCGGGAGGGCCGGTGGGGGATACGCAGTATTTT
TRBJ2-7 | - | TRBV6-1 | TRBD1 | CASSERGDRGGYEQYF | TGTGCCAGCAGTGAACGGGGTGACAGGGGTGGCTACGAGCAGTACTTC
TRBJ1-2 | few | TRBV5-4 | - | CASSLVTGDYGYTF | TGTGCCAGCAGCTTGGTCACGGGGGATTATGGCTACACCTTC
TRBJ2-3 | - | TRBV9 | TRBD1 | CASSVLPADRPVF | TGTGCCAGCAGCGTTTTGCCAGCGGACAGGCCCGTTTTT
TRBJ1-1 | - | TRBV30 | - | CAWREGRASGTEAFF | TGTGCCTGGAGGGAGGGTCGGGCTAGTGGGACTGAAGCTTTCTTT
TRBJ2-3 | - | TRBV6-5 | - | CASRDKSTDTQYF | TGTGCCAGCCGGGACAAAAGCACAGATACGCAGTATTTT
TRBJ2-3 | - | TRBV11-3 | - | CASSFSGGPTQYF | TGTGCCAGCAGCTTTAGCGGAGGGCCCACGCAGTATTTT
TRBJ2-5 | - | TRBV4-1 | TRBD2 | CASSQREAGGLRKTQYF | TGCGCCAGCAGCCAACGCGAGGCGGGGGGGCTTAGAAAGACCCAGTACTTC
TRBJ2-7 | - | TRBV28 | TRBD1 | CASSFMDRAYEQYF | TGTGCCAGCAGTTTCATGGACAGGGCCTACGAGCAGTACTTC
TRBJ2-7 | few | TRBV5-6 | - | CASSNPGGYEQYF | TGTGCCAGCAGCAACCCCGGGGGCTACGAGCAGTACTTC
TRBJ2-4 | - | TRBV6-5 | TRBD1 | CASSLQDRGGNIQYF | TGTGCCAGCAGTCTACAGGACAGGGGGGGAAACATTCAGTACTTC
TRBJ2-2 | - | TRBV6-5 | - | CASSYEQTNTGELFF | TGTGCCAGCAGTTATGAACAGACGAACACCGGGGAGCTGTTTTTT
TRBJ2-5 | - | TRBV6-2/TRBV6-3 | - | CASSYSSLLETQYF | TGTGCCAGCAGTTACTCGAGCTTGTTGGAGACCCAGTACTTC
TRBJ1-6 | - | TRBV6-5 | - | CASGTGSSYNSPLHF | TGTGCCAGCGGAACAGGGAGCTCCTATAATTCACCCCTCCACTTT
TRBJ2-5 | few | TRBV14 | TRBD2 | CASSQGVQLAGETQYF | TGTGCCAGCAGCCAAGGGGTCCAACTAGCGGGGGAGACCCAGTACTTC
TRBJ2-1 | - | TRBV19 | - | CASSLLLQGTANEQFF | TGTGCCAGTAGCCTACTCCTACAGGGAACCGCCAATGAGCAGTTCTTC
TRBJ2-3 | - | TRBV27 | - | CASSRGSHTDTQYF | TGTGCCAGCAGTAGGGGGTCCCACACAGATACGCAGTATTTT
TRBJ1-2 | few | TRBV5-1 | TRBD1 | CASSFDRADYGYTF | TGCGCCAGCAGCTTTGACAGGGCGGACTATGGCTACACCTTC
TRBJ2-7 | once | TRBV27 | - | CASSFYSGSGYEQYF | TGTGCCAGCAGTTTCTACTCGGGTTCGGGTTACGAGCAGTACTTC
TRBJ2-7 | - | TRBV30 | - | CAWSVLVGLEQYF | TGTGCCTGGAGTGTTCTGGTGGGACTCGAGCAGTACTTC
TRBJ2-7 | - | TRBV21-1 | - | CASSKVEGTYEQYF | TGTGCCAGCAGCAAAGTGGAGGGTACCTACGAGCAGTACTTC
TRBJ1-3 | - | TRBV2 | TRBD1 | CASSGEPGQGPAGNTIYF | TGTGCCAGCAGTGGAGAACCGGGACAGGGACCGGCTGGAAACACCATATATTTT
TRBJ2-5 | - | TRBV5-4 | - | CASSLGPSQETQYF | TGTGCCAGCAGCTTGGGGCCTTCACAAGAGACCCAGTACTTC
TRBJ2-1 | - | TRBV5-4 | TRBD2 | CASSSGTSGVAQFF | TGTGCCAGCAGCTCCGGGACTAGCGGGGTCGCGCAGTTCTTC
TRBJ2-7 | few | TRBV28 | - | CASSTSYEQYF | TGTGCCAGCAGTACTAGCTACGAGCAGTACTTC
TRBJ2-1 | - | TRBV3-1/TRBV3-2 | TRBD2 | CASSYLAGVDNEQFF | TGTGCCAGCAGCTATCTAGCGGGAGTGGACAATGAGCAGTTCTTC
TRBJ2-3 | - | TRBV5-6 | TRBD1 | CASSWAQGAKDTQYF | TGTGCCAGCAGCTGGGCGCAGGGGGCGAAAGATACGCAGTATTTT
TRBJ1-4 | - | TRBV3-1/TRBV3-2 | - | CASSRGWVEKLFF | TGTGCCAGCAGCCGAGGATGGGTTGAAAAACTGTTTTTT
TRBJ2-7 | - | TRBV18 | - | CASSPMTGTSSYEQYF | TGTGCCAGCTCACCGATGACAGGTACCAGCTCCTACGAGCAGTACTTC
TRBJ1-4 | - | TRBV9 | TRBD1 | CASGGQGATNEKLFF | TGTGCCAGCGGGGGACAGGGGGCAACTAATGAAAAACTGTTTTTT
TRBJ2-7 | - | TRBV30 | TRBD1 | CAKSGQGAYEQYF | TGTGCGAAATCAGGACAGGGGGCCTACGAGCAGTACTTC
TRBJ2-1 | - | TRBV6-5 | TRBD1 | CASSYLGQGHNEQFF | TGTGCCAGCAGTTACTTGGGACAGGGCCACAATGAGCAGTTCTTC
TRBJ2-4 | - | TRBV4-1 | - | CASSQVSGIQYF | TGCGCCAGCAGCCAAGTTTCGGGCATTCAGTACTTC
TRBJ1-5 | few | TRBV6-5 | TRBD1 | CASSSTGTSNQPQHF | TGTGCCAGCAGTTCGACAGGGACGAGCAATCAGCCCCAGCATTTT
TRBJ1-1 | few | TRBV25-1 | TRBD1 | CASSRQGDTEAFF | TGTGCCAGCTCTAGACAGGGAGACACTGAAGCTTTCTTT